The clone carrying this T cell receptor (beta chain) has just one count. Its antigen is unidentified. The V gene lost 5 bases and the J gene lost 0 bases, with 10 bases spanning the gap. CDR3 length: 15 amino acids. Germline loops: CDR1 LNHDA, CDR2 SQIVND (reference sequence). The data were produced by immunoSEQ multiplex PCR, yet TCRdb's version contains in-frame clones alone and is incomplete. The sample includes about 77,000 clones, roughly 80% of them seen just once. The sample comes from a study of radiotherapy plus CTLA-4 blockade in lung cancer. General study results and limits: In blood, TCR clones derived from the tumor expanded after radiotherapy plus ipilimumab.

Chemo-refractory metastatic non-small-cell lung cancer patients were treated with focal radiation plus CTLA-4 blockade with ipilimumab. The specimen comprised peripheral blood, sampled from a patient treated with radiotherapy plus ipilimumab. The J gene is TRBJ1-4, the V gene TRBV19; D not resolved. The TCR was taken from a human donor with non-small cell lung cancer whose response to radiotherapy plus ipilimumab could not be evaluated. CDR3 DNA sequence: TGTGCCAGTAGTCCCAACAGAGCAACTAATGAAAAACTGTTTTTT. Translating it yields CASSPNRATNEKLFF.